A selection of T cell receptor beta chains follows, all from one sample in a study of blood T cell repertoires in COVID-19. TCRdb keeps only in-frame clones here, not all; method: immunoSEQ multiplex PCR. Of 65,000 or so clones listed, 76% are singletons. What was sequenced was peripheral blood. The receptors derive from a woman aged 45-60 years with active or convalescent COVID-19. CDR3s include the opening cysteine and the closing phenylalanine or tryptophan. The D gene is left open where the match is weak. Only some rows state a clone size, as once, few, many or a class for expanded clones.

v_call: TRBV2
d_call: TRBD1
clone_size: few
j_call: TRBJ2-7
cdr3_aa: CASNRDRENEQYF
cdr3_nt: TGTGCCAGCAACAGGGACAGAGAGAACGAGCAGTACTTC

v_call: TRBV20-1
d_call: -
clone_size: -
j_call: TRBJ1-5
cdr3_aa: CSASRQGFSYQPQHF
cdr3_nt: TGCAGTGCTAGTAGGCAGGGATTTTCTTATCAGCCCCAGCATTTT

v_call: TRBV24-1
d_call: TRBD1
clone_size: -
j_call: TRBJ2-2
cdr3_aa: CATSDPQGEGNTGELFF
cdr3_nt: TGTGCCACCAGTGACCCACAGGGGGAAGGGAACACCGGGGAGCTGTTTTTT

v_call: TRBV6-6
d_call: -
clone_size: -
j_call: TRBJ1-6
cdr3_aa: CASSPTSGGALGSPLHF
cdr3_nt: TGTGCCAGCAGTCCTACGTCGGGGGGGGCTTTGGGTTCACCCCTCCACTTT

v_call: TRBV5-4
d_call: -
clone_size: few
j_call: TRBJ1-2
cdr3_aa: CASSFVGQNYGYTF
cdr3_nt: TGTGCCAGCAGCTTCGTAGGACAGAACTATGGCTACACCTTC

v_call: TRBV29-1
d_call: -
clone_size: few
j_call: TRBJ2-1
cdr3_aa: CSVRQAINEQFF
cdr3_nt: TGCAGCGTCCGACAGGCCATCAATGAGCAGTTCTTC

v_call: TRBV10-3
d_call: TRBD2
clone_size: -
j_call: TRBJ2-1
cdr3_aa: CAIRGLAGADEQFF
cdr3_nt: TGTGCCATCAGGGGACTAGCGGGAGCCGATGAGCAGTTCTTC

v_call: TRBV6-5
d_call: -
clone_size: -
j_call: TRBJ2-5
cdr3_aa: CASSYGRRETQYF
cdr3_nt: TGTGCCAGCAGTTACGGGCGTCGAGAGACCCAGTACTTC

v_call: TRBV28
d_call: TRBD1
clone_size: few
j_call: TRBJ2-1
cdr3_aa: CASLAGQGSYNEQFF
cdr3_nt: TGTGCCAGCCTCGCGGGACAGGGATCTTACAATGAGCAGTTCTTC

v_call: TRBV7-7
d_call: TRBD2
clone_size: -
j_call: TRBJ2-1
cdr3_aa: CASSSGLAGVHEQFF
cdr3_nt: TGTGCTAGCAGCAGCGGACTAGCGGGAGTACATGAGCAGTTCTTC

v_call: TRBV30
d_call: TRBD2
clone_size: -
j_call: TRBJ2-7
cdr3_aa: CAWSAPLGGGAYEQYF
cdr3_nt: TGTGCCTGGAGTGCCCCATTGGGGGGAGGGGCCTACGAGCAGTACTTC

v_call: TRBV9
d_call: -
clone_size: -
j_call: TRBJ2-5
cdr3_aa: CARGQETQYF
cdr3_nt: TGTGCCAGGGGGCAGGAGACCCAGTACTTC

v_call: TRBV27
d_call: TRBD1
clone_size: -
j_call: TRBJ1-2
cdr3_aa: CASSLKGASYGYTF
cdr3_nt: TGTGCCAGCAGTTTAAAGGGGGCTTCTTATGGCTACACCTTC

v_call: TRBV18
d_call: -
clone_size: -
j_call: TRBJ1-3
cdr3_aa: CASSPPGKAGNTIYF
cdr3_nt: TGTGCCAGCTCACCTCCAGGGAAGGCTGGAAACACCATATATTTT

v_call: TRBV4-1
d_call: -
clone_size: -
j_call: TRBJ2-1
cdr3_aa: CASSQVTQSSYNEQFF
cdr3_nt: TGCGCCAGCAGCCAAGTGACACAAAGCTCCTACAATGAGCAGTTCTTC

v_call: TRBV6-1
d_call: TRBD2
clone_size: -
j_call: TRBJ2-7
cdr3_aa: CASSEVGSGRASFGYEQYF
cdr3_nt: TGTGCCAGCAGTGAAGTAGGGAGCGGGAGGGCCTCGTTCGGCTACGAGCAGTACTTC

v_call: TRBV7-6
d_call: TRBD1
clone_size: -
j_call: TRBJ1-6
cdr3_aa: CASADTGGNSPLHF
cdr3_nt: TGTGCCAGCGCCGATACAGGGGGAAATTCACCCCTCCACTTT

v_call: TRBV11-2
d_call: -
clone_size: -
j_call: TRBJ2-1
cdr3_aa: CASSLERLAPEQFF
cdr3_nt: TGTGCCAGCAGCTTAGAAAGGCTAGCGCCAGAGCAGTTCTTC

v_call: TRBV7-2
d_call: -
clone_size: -
j_call: TRBJ1-2
cdr3_aa: CASSLAAGGNYGYTF
cdr3_nt: TGTGCCAGCAGCTTAGCCGCCGGGGGGAACTATGGCTACACCTTC

v_call: TRBV9
d_call: TRBD2
clone_size: -
j_call: TRBJ2-1
cdr3_aa: CASSVLAGRGVRSYNEQFF
cdr3_nt: TGTGCCAGCAGCGTACTAGCGGGAAGAGGAGTTCGGTCCTACAATGAGCAGTTCTTC

v_call: TRBV7-8
d_call: TRBD2
clone_size: -
j_call: TRBJ2-2
cdr3_aa: CASSLVGLAGGRAGELFF
cdr3_nt: TGTGCCAGCAGCTTAGTGGGACTAGCGGGAGGAAGGGCCGGGGAGCTGTTTTTT

v_call: TRBV30
d_call: -
clone_size: -
j_call: TRBJ1-4
cdr3_aa: CAWRGWGVTNEKLFF
cdr3_nt: TGTGCCTGGAGAGGCTGGGGGGTAACTAATGAAAAACTGTTTTTT

v_call: TRBV30
d_call: -
clone_size: -
j_call: TRBJ1-6
cdr3_aa: CAWSPDTVKNSPLHF
cdr3_nt: TGTGCCTGGAGTCCCGACACGGTCAAGAATTCACCCCTCCACTTT

v_call: TRBV7-2
d_call: TRBD1
clone_size: once
j_call: TRBJ1-5
cdr3_aa: CASSLTRGDQPQHF
cdr3_nt: TGTGCCAGCAGCTTAACCAGGGGGGACCAGCCCCAGCATTTT

v_call: TRBV6-5
d_call: -
clone_size: -
j_call: TRBJ2-7
cdr3_aa: CASRPGIFSYEQYF
cdr3_nt: TGTGCCAGCAGACCCGGGATTTTCAGCTACGAGCAGTACTTC